The following is a TCR beta chain sequence with its context. This record belongs to a study of technical replicates of blood from a handful of donors. Per germline, CDR1 MGHRA and CDR2 YSYEKL. V lost 0 bases to trimming and J lost 2 bases; unmatched junction nucleotides: 10. CDR3 length equals 17 residues. The data were produced by immunoSEQ multiplex PCR, yet TCRdb's version contains in-frame clones alone and is incomplete. This table has about 50,000 clones, around 96% appearing once. The chain links TRBV4-1 to TRBJ2-7; 7 bases are a match to TRBD1. The origin of this receptor is a human donor in good health. Material for sequencing was T cells isolated from PBMCs. The chain's CDR3 is CASSQEGAGTVTYEQYF. The CDR3 nucleotides are TGCGCCAGCAGCCAAGAGGGGGCCGGGACAGTTACCTACGAGCAGTACTTC.